This TCR beta chain was observed in a study of blood T cell repertoires in COVID-19. Study information: COVID-19 samples collected from the United States, Italy and Spain covered acute and convalescent phases.

CDR3 length: 16 amino acids. The V gene's germline CDR1 is SGHNT and CDR2 YYREEE (reference sequence). V lost 4 bases to trimming and J lost 7 bases; unmatched junction nucleotides: 10. One Seattle source followed patients from active infection through their disease course. In the original processing: Estimates of nucleated cell counts were drawn from the amplification of reference gene primers. Repertoires were generated with immunoSEQ multiplex PCR, while TCRdb's copy carries only in-frame clones and drops some. V, J and clone size are taken as reported in that table, and D and trimming were inferred from the DNA itself. This table holds 100,000 to 150,000 clones, more than 70% found once.

The source material was peripheral blood. The chain is built from TRBV5-4 and TRBJ2-3; TRBD2 matches 12 bases. This receptor was obtained from a woman of 80 years or more with COVID-19, enrolled during active disease. DNA of the CDR3: TGTGCCAGCAGCGGGGAGACTAGCGGGAGACGACATACGCAGTATTTT. Translation: CASSGETSGRRHTQYF. The full variable domain, its missing parts supplied by reference TRBV5-4 and TRBJ2-3, is ETGVTQSPTHLIKTRGQQVTLRCSSQSGHNTVSWYQQALGQGPQFIFQYYREEENGRGNFPPRFSGLQFPNYSSELNVNALELDDSALYLCASSGETSGRRHTQYFGPGTRLTVL.